This T cell receptor (beta chain) was observed in a study of blood T cell repertoires in COVID-19. TCRdb's copy holds only in-frame clones and misses some; the assay was immunoSEQ multiplex PCR. Of about 74,000 clones in the sample, around 88% were seen once. This clone was detected only a few times. Between the trimmed V and J ends, which lost 7 bases and 7 bases, there was a span of 21 bases. The germline V gene encodes CDR1 SNHLY and CDR2 FYNNEI. This CDR3 region has 15 residues. The sample consisted of peripheral blood. This TCR derives from a woman older than 75 with active or convalescent COVID-19. The J gene is TRBJ2-3, the V gene TRBV2; D may be TRBD2 (5 bases). The CDR3 is CASTGVRSFLNTQYF. The CDR3 nucleotides read TGTGCCAGCACCGGGGTTCGTTCCTTTTTGAATACGCAGTATTTT.